One sample yielded the 5 T cell receptor beta chains listed below, sequenced in a study of response to subunit inactivated influenza vaccine. TCRdb reanalysed the RT-PCR reads using MiXCR and keeps one entry per CDR3 protein. Of 630,000 or so distinct CDR3 sequences listed, roughly 14% are singletons. The sample here was PBMCs from blood, taken 12 days after vaccination. The origin of the receptors is a man aged 45-65 years who received an inactivated influenza vaccine.

This clonotype was picked up a small number of times. The chain has TRBV23-1 and TRBJ1-5; 8 bases are a match to TRBD1. TRBV23-1 falls under the ORF class, with uncertain function. The CDR3 length is 16 residues. V gave up 6 bases and J gave up 6 bases; unmatched junction bases: 13. CDR3 coding DNA: TGCGCCAGCAGCATCGAGGACAGGGATTGCTGTCAGCCCCAGCATTTT. Encoded protein: CASSIEDRDCCQPQHF.

This clonotype was picked up a small number of times. The J gene is TRBJ2-7, the V gene TRBV5-1, with 8 bases aligning to TRBD1. Germline V gene sequence: CDR1 SGHRS, CDR2 YFSETQ. With V trimmed by 4 bases and J by 2 bases, 11 bases remained unmatched. CDR3 size: 16 residues. In nucleotides, the CDR3 is TGCGCCAGCAGCGTTTCAGGGACAGGACTCCCCTACGAGCAGTACTTC. Amino acids: CASSVSGTGLPYEQYF.

V gene TRBV6-5 combines with J gene TRBJ2-7, with TRBD2 matching over 8 bases. The germline V gene has CDR1 MNHEY and CDR2 SVGAGI. Trimming took 4 bases from V and 2 from J; bases not matched to a gene: 7. CDR3 size: 15 residues. The CDR3 loop reads CASSSPQRETYEQYF. The CDR3 coding sequence is TGTGCCAGCAGTTCCCCGCAGCGGGAGACCTACGAGCAGTACTTC.

This clonotype was detected a few times. J is TRBJ2-7 and V is TRBV7-9, with D possibly matching TRBD1 (6 bases). This CDR3 has 16 residues. Germline-derived CDR1 and CDR2 are SEHNR and FQNEAQ (reference sequence). V lost 1 base and J 0 bases, leaving 13 bases between the germline ends. CDR3 sequence: CASSLGQEDYSYEQYF. Written as DNA, the CDR3 is TGTGCCAGCAGCTTAGGACAGGAAGATTACTCCTACGAGCAGTACTTC.

The gene calls are TRBV6-1 and TRBJ2-7; TRBD1 matches at 9 bases. V shed 6 bases and J 9 bases; nucleotides not matched to a gene: 9. Germline CDR1 reads MNHNS; CDR2 reads SASEGT. This CDR3 spans 13 amino acids. For the CDR3, the DNA is TGTGCCAGCAGCCCGACAGGGGGAAGAGTGCAGTACTTC. Its translation: CASSPTGGRVQYF.